The 6 T cell receptor beta chains given below trace back to one sample, sequenced in a study of CD8 T cells in Susac syndrome. Random hexamers served to reverse transcribe roughly 0.5 to 1 ug RNA. TCRdb called the immunoSEQ multiplex PCR reads again in MiXCR, with one record for every CDR3 protein. The repertoire includes 330,000 or so distinct CDR3 sequences, 89% of them detected once, and around 0.18% sits in the top ten. Sequencing used CD8+ T cells from PBMCs. These receptors came from a human donor with multiple sclerosis.

This clonotype was seen a handful of times. This chain joins TRBV7-2 and TRBJ1-5; D gene unclear. V shed 5 bases and J shed 5 bases, with 7 bases lying between them. The V gene's germline CDR1 is SGHTA and CDR2 FQGNSA. CDR3 size: 12 residues. The CDR3 sequence: CASSPPDQPQHF. The DNA of the CDR3 is TGTGCCAGCAGCCCACCCGATCAGCCCCAGCATTTT.

In this sample, this clonotype turned up a few times. V gene TRBV28 combines with J gene TRBJ2-7, with no clear D. V dropped 5 bases and J dropped 2 bases, with 10 bases sitting between them. The CDR3 runs 13 residues. Looked up from germline, CDR1 is MDHEN and CDR2 is SYDVKM. The CDR3 loop is CASSPRSPYEQYF. Here the CDR3 DNA reads TGTGCCAGCAGTCCCAGGTCGCCCTACGAGCAGTACTTC. Together with reference TRBV28 and TRBJ2-7, the CDR3 gives the full variable domain: DVKVTQSSRYLVKRTGEKVFLECVQDMDHENMFWYRQDPGLGLRLIYFSYDVKMKEKGDIPEGYSVSREKKERFSLILESASTNQTSMYLCASSPRSPYEQYFGPGTRLTVT.

This clonotype appeared once. The chain employs TRBV27 and TRBJ2-7, with a weak D call TRBD2 (5 bases). V lost 6 bases and J 0 bases, leaving 18 bases between the germline ends. The V gene's germline CDR1 is MNHEY and CDR2 SMNVEV (reference sequence). The CDR3 is 16 residues long. CDR3 loop: CASRPMLSGTSYEQYF. DNA of the CDR3: TGTGCCAGCAGACCTATGCTAAGCGGAACCTCCTACGAGCAGTACTTC.

The V gene is TRBV6-1, the J gene TRBJ2-1, with 11 bases that match TRBD2. The germline V gene encodes CDR1 MNHNS and CDR2 SASEGT. Trimming cost V 2 bases and J 6 bases; bases outside gene matches: 3. The CDR3 length is 15 residues. The DNA for the CDR3 is TGTGCCAGCAGTGAACCCGGACTAGCGGGCAATGAGCAGTTCTTC. Amino acids: CASSEPGLAGNEQFF.

The V call is TRBV20-1, the J call TRBJ2-1; D may correspond to TRBD1 or TRBD2 (5 bases each). Trimming shortened V by 3 bases and J by 7 bases, and 10 bases separated the two germline ends. Germline CDR1 reads DFQATT; CDR2 reads SNEGSKA (reference sequence). This CDR3 has 12 residues. CDR3 amino acids: CSARRGGNEQFF. The CDR3 DNA follows: TGCAGTGCTAGGAGGGGCGGTAATGAGCAGTTCTTC.

The J gene is TRBJ2-5, the V gene TRBV7-8; unclear D gene. Trimming shortened V by 2 bases and J by 2 bases, and 9 bases separated the two germline ends. The CDR3 is 14 amino acids. Germline loops: CDR1 SGHVS, CDR2 FQNEAQ. The CDR3 region is CASSLLTAQETQYF. The CDR3, as DNA: TGTGCCAGCAGCTTACTAACAGCTCAAGAGACCCAGTACTTC. Looking up the rest from reference TRBV7-8 and TRBJ2-5 gives the full variable domain: GAGVSQSPRYKVAKRGQDVALRCDPISGHVSLFWYQQALGQGPEFLTYFQNEAQLDKSGLPSDRFFAERPEGSVSTLKIQRTQQEDSAVYLCASSLLTAQETQYFGPGTRLLVL.